A selection of T cell receptor beta chains follows, all from one sample in a study of OX40 agonist ivuxolimab in advanced cancers. Repertoires were generated with immunoSEQ multiplex PCR, while TCRdb's copy carries only in-frame clones and drops some. The data contain around 80,000 clones, approximately 86% of them singletons. The specimen comprised CD4+ or CD8+ T cells sorted from blood, sampled in a trial of the OX40 agonist ivuxolimab. All receptors come from an adult with an advanced solid tumor such as melanoma, head and neck, liver or kidney cancer. The CDR3 runs from the conserved cysteine through the conserved F or W. The order of the fields is CDR3 length, J gene, V gene, CDR3 protein.

>15|TRBJ1-4|TRBV2
CASSAATGGPEKLFF
>15|TRBJ1-2|TRBV7-2
CASSLAPGQGGGYTF
>14|TRBJ2-1|TRBV18
CASSQGGGANEQFF
>14|TRBJ1-6|TRBV6-6
CASSYYRGNSPLHF
>14|TRBJ2-2|TRBV5-1
CASRIPLNTGELFF
>14|TRBJ1-2|TRBV28
CASSLGGGALGYTF
>16|TRBJ2-5|TRBV12-5
CASGLGLAGGQETQYF
>14|TRBJ1-2|TRBV6-5
CASRTPGTNYGYTF
>12|TRBJ1-6|TRBV28
CASSLTTSPLHF
>15|TRBJ2-5|TRBV5-4
CASSDQRGIQETQYF
>15|TRBJ1-3|TRBV6-1
CASSERDRSGNTIYF
>11|TRBJ2-1|TRBV7-9
CASSLVDEQFF
>11|TRBJ1-1|TRBV27
CASRTRTEAFF